The 28 T cell receptor beta chains in this list originate from one sample, sequenced in a study of blood T cells in healthy people across ages. A J-beta primer mix and a sample-barcoded 5' primer were used in a second PCR of roughly 6 to 11 cycles. MiXCR was run by TCRdb on the 5' RACE reads, yielding one entry per CDR3 protein. The sample lists 450,000 to 600,000 distinct CDR3 sequences, around 27% occurring once. The same specimen was also included in a second study, on T cells of mothers and their children.

The sequenced sample consisted of blood. The source of these receptors is a boy aged 2 to 10 in good health.

V and J are TRBV30 and TRBJ1-2; TRBD1 might be the D (5 bases). Germline CDR1 GTSNPN, CDR2 SVGIG (reference sequence). The V and J ends lost 2 bases and 3 bases respectively, with 10 bases between them. The CDR3 extends over 13 amino acids. The CDR3 bases are TGTGCCTGGAGTAGGCAGGGAGACTATGGCTACACCTTC. This sequence encodes CAWSRQGDYGYTF.

This clonotype was picked up many times. The chain couples TRBV12-3 or TRBV12-4 to TRBJ2-7; D uncertain. V gave up 6 bases and J gave up 0 bases, with 3 bases separating them. CDR3 size: 11 residues. The CDR3 sequence: CASSGSYEQYF. CDR3 bases: TGTGCCAGCAGCGGCTCCTACGAGCAGTACTTC.

The chain combines TRBV10-3 with TRBJ2-1; D could derive from TRBD1 or TRBD2 (6 bases each). Trimming shortened V by 3 bases and J by 1 base, and 10 bases separated the two germline ends. The CDR3 has 15 residues. Germline V gene data show CDR1 as ENHRY and CDR2 as SYGVKD. Here the CDR3 reads CAISEEGGSYNEQFF. The DNA for the CDR3 is TGTGCCATCAGTGAAGAGGGGGGATCCTACAATGAGCAGTTCTTC.

This clonotype has more than one count but fewer than ten. V gene TRBV18 combines with J gene TRBJ2-4; no firm D call. V lost 3 bases and J lost 8, with 17 bases in between. Germline V lookup: CDR1 KGHSH, CDR2 LQKENI. The CDR3 loop spans 15 amino acids. The CDR3 protein is CASSPRTVGDDIQYF. Written as DNA, the CDR3 is TGTGCCAGCTCACCGCGGACCGTTGGTGATGACATTCAGTACTTC.

This clonotype was counted between two and nine times. The chain links TRBV11-2 to TRBJ1-2; no clear D gene. V shed 0 bases and J shed 2 bases, with 4 bases lying between them. Germline values: CDR1 SGHAT, CDR2 FQNNGV. There are 13 residues in the CDR3. CDR3: CASSLEKNYGYTF. DNA of the CDR3: TGTGCCAGCAGCTTAGAAAAAAACTATGGCTACACCTTC.

The chain carries TRBV13 and TRBJ2-1; 10 bases align to TRBD1. Germline V CDR1 and CDR2: PRHDT, FYEKMQ (reference sequence). The CDR3 totals 16 residues. V lost 4 bases, J lost 8 bases, and 11 bases stayed unmatched. The DNA for the CDR3 is TGTGCCAGCAGCTCCCTTCCGGGACAGGGGTTCGATGAGCAGTTCTTC. Translated: CASSSLPGQGFDEQFF.

V gene TRBV9 combines with J gene TRBJ2-1; 8 positions agree with TRBD2. Per the germline V gene, CDR1 is SGDLS and CDR2 is YYNGEE. This CDR3 has 15 amino acids. With 1 base clipped from V and 4 bases from J, the junction kept 4 bases outside the gene matches. The CDR3 here is CASSVRAGDYNEQFF. In DNA, the CDR3 is TGTGCCAGCAGCGTACGAGCGGGAGATTACAATGAGCAGTTCTTC.

This clonotype was observed a handful of times. The rearrangement uses TRBV7-8 and TRBJ2-1, with TRBD1 as a possible D gene (5 bases). The CDR3 length is 14 residues. Trimming shortened V by 5 bases and J by 10 bases, and 18 bases separated the two germline ends. CDR1 SGHVS and CDR2 FQNEAQ come from the germline V gene. The CDR3 region has the DNA TGTGCCAGCAGCGCCCGAGCTCAGGGTCAAGAGCAGTTCTTC. Protein product: CASSARAQGQEQFF.

This clonotype came up a few times. The rearrangement links TRBV7-9 to TRBJ2-1, with no clear D. The CDR3 runs to 13 residues. Germline values: CDR1 SEHNR, CDR2 FQNEAQ (reference sequence). The V end lost 5 bases, the J end lost 9 bases, and 14 bases lay between the germline ends. This CDR3 reads CASSPTAASEQFF. The DNA of the CDR3 is TGTGCCAGCAGCCCGACGGCAGCTTCTGAGCAGTTCTTC. Full variable domain (outside the CDR3, taken from reference TRBV7-9 and TRBJ2-1): DTGVSQNPRHKITKRGQNVTFRCDPISEHNRLYWYRQTLGQGPEFLTYFQNEAQLEKSRLLSDRFSAERPKGSFSTLEIQRTEQGDSAMYLCASSPTAASEQFFGPGTRLTVL.

The genes are TRBV7-3 and TRBJ2-5, with 8 bases fitting TRBD2. CDR1 is SGHTA and CDR2 is FQGTGA in the germline V gene. The CDR3 is made up of 14 amino acids. Losses at the gene ends were 8 bases for V and 1 base for J; bases not matched to a gene: 6. The chain's CDR3 is CASGQRGFQETQYF. In DNA form, the CDR3 reads TGTGCCAGCGGGCAGCGGGGGTTCCAAGAGACCCAGTACTTC.

This chain uses TRBV7-9 with TRBJ2-1; D is unclear. In germline, CDR1 is SEHNR, CDR2 FQNEAQ (reference sequence). Trimming took 5 bases from V and 0 from J, leaving 8 bases between them. The CDR3 runs to 14 residues. The CDR3 nucleotides read TGTGCCAGCAGCGCCTCAATCTCCTACAATGAGCAGTTCTTC. Its protein product is CASSASISYNEQFF. Using reference TRBV7-9 and TRBJ2-1 for the parts outside the CDR3, the full variable domain is DTGVSQNPRHKITKRGQNVTFRCDPISEHNRLYWYRQTLGQGPEFLTYFQNEAQLEKSRLLSDRFSAERPKGSFSTLEIQRTEQGDSAMYLCASSASISYNEQFFGPGTRLTVL.

This clonotype was seen a handful of times. The chain uses TRBV6-1 and TRBJ2-6; D is possibly TRBD1 (6 bases). V lost 6 bases and J lost 1, with 19 bases in between. The CDR3 is 18 residues long. Per the germline V gene, CDR1 is MNHNS and CDR2 is SASEGT. CDR3 in amino acids: CASRPRQVSISGANVLTF. In nucleotides, the CDR3 is TGTGCCAGCAGGCCGAGACAGGTTTCCATTTCTGGGGCCAACGTCCTGACTTTC.

The chain couples TRBV7-9 to TRBJ2-7, with TRBD2 identical over 7 bases. The CDR3 spans 14 residues. From germline, CDR1 is SEHNR and CDR2 FQNEAQ (reference sequence). The ends lost 5 bases at V and 1 base at J; junction bases unmatched: 5. CDR3 sequence reads: CASSPTSDSYEQYF. The CDR3 DNA reads TGTGCCAGCAGCCCCACTAGCGATTCCTACGAGCAGTACTTC.

This chain connects TRBV29-1 to TRBJ2-2; D possibly corresponds to TRBD2 (6 bases). Germline V gene sequence: CDR1 SQVTM, CDR2 ANQGSEA. The CDR3 runs 15 residues. The V end lost 5 bases, the J end lost 6 bases, and 19 bases lay between the germline ends. The CDR3 is CSVLGGAGSSGELFF. CDR3 nucleotide sequence: TGCAGCGTTCTAGGAGGGGCGGGGAGTTCCGGGGAGCTGTTTTTT.

This clonotype came up a few times. The CDR3 DNA is TGCGCCAGCAGCCCCCCTAGCGGGGGGCAAGAGACCCAGTACTTC. It translates to CASSPPSGGQETQYF. The chain joins TRBV5-1 to TRBJ2-5; TRBD2 agrees at 11 bases. V was clipped by 4 bases and J by 2 bases; unmatched bases: 4. The germline V gene encodes CDR1 SGHRS and CDR2 YFSETQ. The CDR3 runs 15 residues. Looking up the rest from reference TRBV5-1 and TRBJ2-5 gives the full variable domain: KAGVTQTPRYLIKTRGQQVTLSCSPISGHRSVSWYQQTPGQGLQFLFEYFSETQRNKGNFPGRFSGRQFSNSRSEMNVSTLELGDSALYLCASSPPSGGQETQYFGPGTRLLVL.

The chain carries TRBV13 and TRBJ2-5, with D maybe TRBD1 (6 bases). Deletions cut 0 bases from V and 4 bases from J, with 18 bases between. Germline CDR1 PRHDT, CDR2 FYEKMQ (reference sequence). The CDR3 has 17 residues. CDR3 sequence (DNA): TGTGCCAGCAGCTTAGGCGACCAGTGGGGGCTAGGAGAGACCCAGTACTTC. Translation gives CASSLGDQWGLGETQYF.

The CDR3 reads CAIGQGLHGYTF. The DNA of the CDR3 is TGTGCCATAGGACAGGGATTACATGGCTACACCTTC. The rearrangement links TRBV19 to TRBJ1-2, with 8 bases aligning to TRBD1. The CDR3 runs 12 residues. Trimming at V came to 10 bases and at J to 6 bases, leaving 7 bases not matched to a gene. In germline, CDR1 is LNHDA, CDR2 SQIVND (reference sequence).

For this clonotype: The junction and the germline gene differ at one end; a read error may be behind it. The chain combines TRBV20-1 with TRBJ2-7; a weak D match, TRBD2 (6 bases). The CDR3 is 17 residues long. The germline gives CDR1 DFQATT, CDR2 SNEGSKA (reference sequence). CDR3 coding DNA: TGCAGTGCTAGCGAGACTAGGGGCCCATGGCGATCCTACGAGCATTACTTC. It translates to CSASETRGPWRSYEHYF.

In this sample, this clonotype turned up many times. V gene TRBV28 combines with J gene TRBJ1-1; no clear D. The CDR3 length is 13 residues. V was trimmed by 5 bases and J by 0 bases, leaving 7 bases between them. Germline V lookup: CDR1 MDHEN, CDR2 SYDVKM. CDR3 region: CASSTQVNTEAFF. The CDR3, as DNA: TGTGCCAGCAGTACACAAGTGAACACTGAAGCTTTCTTT.

This clonotype was detected many times. The genes are TRBV3-1 and TRBJ2-1; unclear D gene. This CDR3 is built from 14 residues. V shed 2 bases and J shed 0 bases, with 5 bases lying between them. The V gene's germline CDR1 is LGHDT and CDR2 YNNKEL (reference sequence). The CDR3 nucleotides are TGTGCCAGCAGCCAACTAGGCTCCTACAATGAGCAGTTCTTC. It translates to CASSQLGSYNEQFF.

The chain is built from TRBV7-2 and TRBJ2-5; either TRBD1 or TRBD2 may supply D (5 bases each). With the DNA end fitting TRBJ2-1 better, the J assignment may be wrong. The CDR3 covers 15 residues. CDR1 is SGHTA, CDR2 FQGNSA, per germline. CDR3 DNA: TGTGCCAGCAGCCTTCGGGGCCATAACTACAATGAGCAGTTCTTC. This translates into CASSLRGHNYNEQFF.

The chain carries TRBV5-1 and TRBJ2-1; no clear D. CDR3 length: 14 residues. Germline CDR1 and CDR2: SGHRS and YFSETQ. Trimming left V 0 bases short and J 7 bases short, with 11 bases between. For the CDR3, the DNA is TGCGCCAGCAGCTTGGCCCAGTCTGGGAATGAGCAGTTCTTC. Translating it yields CASSLAQSGNEQFF.

The rearrangement uses TRBV9 and TRBJ2-5; D assignment may be TRBD1 or TRBD2 (5 bases each). Germline-derived CDR1 and CDR2 are SGDLS and YYNGEE. The CDR3 loop spans 12 amino acids. Trimming cost V 5 bases and J 11 bases, with 16 bases left between them. CDR3 sequence: CASSLNQGEQYF. CDR3 coding DNA: TGTGCCAGCAGTCTCAACCAGGGAGAGCAGTACTTC.

The CDR3, as DNA: TGCGCCAGCAGCCAAGGACAGATCCTACTAGCCAAAAACATTCAGTACTTC. Translating gives CASSQGQILLAKNIQYF. The rearrangement uses TRBV4-1 and TRBJ2-4; D might be TRBD1 (5 bases). The V end lost 1 base, the J end lost 0 bases, and 13 bases lay between the germline ends. The CDR3 extends over 17 amino acids. Germline V CDR1 and CDR2: MGHRA, YSYEKL.

A word on this clonotype: At one boundary the junction diverges from the germline segment, which might be a read error. The chain recombines TRBV10-1 with TRBJ2-2; tentative D call: TRBD2 (5 bases). The CDR3 runs 12 residues. The germline V gene encodes CDR1 WNHNN and CDR2 SYGVQD (reference sequence). CDR3 sequence: CASSVNTGELVF. In DNA, the CDR3 is TGCGCCAGCAGTGTAAACACCGGGGAGCTGGTTTTT.

J is TRBJ2-5 and V is TRBV28, with D perhaps TRBD1 (6 bases). V lost 5 bases and J lost 5, with 18 bases in between. CDR3 size: 15 residues. Germline V gives CDR1 MDHEN, CDR2 SYDVKM. CDR3 loop: CASSHPRTDEETQYF. The DNA of the CDR3 is TGTGCCAGCAGTCACCCTCGGACAGATGAGGAGACCCAGTACTTC.

The chain links TRBV4-1 to TRBJ2-5; TRBD1 is a possible D gene (7 bases). The CDR3 has 14 residues. V was pared by 3 bases and J by 7 bases, with 15 bases between. The germline gives CDR1 MGHRA, CDR2 YSYEKL. CDR3 DNA: TGCGCCAGCAGCCAGCCAGGGGGAGGTGGGACCCAGTACTTC. Translated, it gives CASSQPGGGGTQYF.

Remarks on this clonotype: The junction does not match germline at one end; this may be a read error. The rearrangement uses TRBV7-9 and TRBJ1-1; perhaps TRBD1 as D (6 bases). Germline V gives CDR1 SEHNR, CDR2 FQNEAQ (reference sequence). This CDR3 spans 15 amino acids. CDR3 DNA sequence: TGTGCCAACAGCTTAGGGGGGCAGGGGAAACCTGAAGCTTTCTTT. Its protein is CANSLGGQGKPEAFF.